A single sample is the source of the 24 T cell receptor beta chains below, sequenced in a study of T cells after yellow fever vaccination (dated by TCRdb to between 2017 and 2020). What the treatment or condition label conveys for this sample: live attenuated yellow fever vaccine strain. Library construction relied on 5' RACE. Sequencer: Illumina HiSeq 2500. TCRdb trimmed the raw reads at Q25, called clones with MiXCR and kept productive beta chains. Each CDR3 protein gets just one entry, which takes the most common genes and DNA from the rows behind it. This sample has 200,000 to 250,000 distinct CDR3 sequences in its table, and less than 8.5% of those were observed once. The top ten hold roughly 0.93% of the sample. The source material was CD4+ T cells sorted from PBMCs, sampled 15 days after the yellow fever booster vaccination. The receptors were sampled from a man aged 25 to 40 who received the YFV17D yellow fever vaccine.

Here the CDR3 reads CASSPQEGTSVLYKQFF. CDR3 DNA sequence: TGTGCCAGCTCACCTCAGGAAGGGACTAGCGTTTTGTATAAGCAGTTCTTC. The V call is TRBV18, the J call TRBJ2-1, with TRBD2 matching over 10 bases. V lost 3 bases, J lost 11 bases, and 16 bases stayed unmatched. The germline V gene has CDR1 KGHSH and CDR2 LQKENI. The CDR3 is 17 residues long.

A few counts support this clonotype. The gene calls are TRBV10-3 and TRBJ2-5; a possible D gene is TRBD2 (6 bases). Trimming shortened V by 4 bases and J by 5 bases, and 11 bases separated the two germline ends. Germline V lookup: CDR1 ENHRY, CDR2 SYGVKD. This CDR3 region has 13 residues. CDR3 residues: CAISGGVGETQYF. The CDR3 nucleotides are TGTGCCATCAGTGGGGGGGTAGGGGAGACCCAGTACTTC.

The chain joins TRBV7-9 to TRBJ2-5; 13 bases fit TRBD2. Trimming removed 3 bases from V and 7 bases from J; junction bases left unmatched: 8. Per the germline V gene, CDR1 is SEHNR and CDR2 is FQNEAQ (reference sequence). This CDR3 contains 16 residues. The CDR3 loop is CASSLGTSGAKVTQYF. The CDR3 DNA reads TGTGCCAGCAGCTTGGGGACTAGCGGGGCCAAGGTGACCCAGTACTTC.

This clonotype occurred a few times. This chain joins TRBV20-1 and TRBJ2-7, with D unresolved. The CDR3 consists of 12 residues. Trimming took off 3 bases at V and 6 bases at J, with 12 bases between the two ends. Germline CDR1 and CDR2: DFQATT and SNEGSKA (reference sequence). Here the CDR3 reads CSARESWGEQYF. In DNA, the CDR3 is TGCAGTGCTAGGGAATCCTGGGGCGAGCAGTACTTC.

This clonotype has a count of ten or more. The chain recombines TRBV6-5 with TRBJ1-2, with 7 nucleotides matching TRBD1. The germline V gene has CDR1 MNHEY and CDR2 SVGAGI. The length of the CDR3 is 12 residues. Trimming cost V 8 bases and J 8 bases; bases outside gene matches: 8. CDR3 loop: CASGPRGQGYTF. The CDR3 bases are TGTGCCAGCGGACCAAGGGGGCAGGGCTACACCTTC.

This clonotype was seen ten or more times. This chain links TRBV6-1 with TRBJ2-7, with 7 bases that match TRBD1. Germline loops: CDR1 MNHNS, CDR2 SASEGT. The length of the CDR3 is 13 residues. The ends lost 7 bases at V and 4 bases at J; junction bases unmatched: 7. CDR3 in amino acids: CASKDRMEYEQYF. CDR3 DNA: TGTGCCAGCAAGGACAGGATGGAGTACGAGCAGTACTTC.

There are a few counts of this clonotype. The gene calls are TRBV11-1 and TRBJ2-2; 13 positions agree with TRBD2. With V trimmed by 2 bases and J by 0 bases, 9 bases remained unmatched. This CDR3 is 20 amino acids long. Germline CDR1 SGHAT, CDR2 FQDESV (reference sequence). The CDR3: CASSLRFGLAGEANTGELFF. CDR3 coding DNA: TGTGCCAGCAGCTTAAGGTTCGGACTAGCGGGAGAGGCGAACACCGGGGAGCTGTTTTTT.

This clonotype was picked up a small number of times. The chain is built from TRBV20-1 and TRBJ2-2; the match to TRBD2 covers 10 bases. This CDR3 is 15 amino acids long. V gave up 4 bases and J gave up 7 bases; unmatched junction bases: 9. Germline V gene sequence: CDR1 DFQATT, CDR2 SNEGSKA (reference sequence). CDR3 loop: CSATGASGRIGELFF. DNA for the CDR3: TGCAGTGCTACCGGGGCTAGCGGGAGAATCGGGGAGCTGTTTTTT.

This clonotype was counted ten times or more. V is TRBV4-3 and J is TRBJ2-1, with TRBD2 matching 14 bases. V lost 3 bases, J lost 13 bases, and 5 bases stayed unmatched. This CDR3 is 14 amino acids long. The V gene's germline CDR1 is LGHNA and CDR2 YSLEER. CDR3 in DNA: TGCGCCAGCAGCCAGGGACTAGCGGGAGCTTCACAGTTCTTC. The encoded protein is CASSQGLAGASQFF.

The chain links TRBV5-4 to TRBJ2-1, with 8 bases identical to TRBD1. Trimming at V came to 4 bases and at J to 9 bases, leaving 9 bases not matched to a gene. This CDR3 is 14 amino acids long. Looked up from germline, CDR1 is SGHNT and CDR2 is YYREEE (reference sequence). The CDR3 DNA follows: TGTGCCAGCAGCGCGGGACAGGTAGGGAGTGAGCAGTTCTTC. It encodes CASSAGQVGSEQFF.

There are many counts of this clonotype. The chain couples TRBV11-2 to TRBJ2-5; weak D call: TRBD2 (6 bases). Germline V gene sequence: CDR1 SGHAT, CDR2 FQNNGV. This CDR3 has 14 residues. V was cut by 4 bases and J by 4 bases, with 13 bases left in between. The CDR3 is CASSSGGFAETQYF. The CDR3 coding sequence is TGTGCCAGCAGCTCCGGAGGGTTCGCAGAGACCCAGTACTTC.

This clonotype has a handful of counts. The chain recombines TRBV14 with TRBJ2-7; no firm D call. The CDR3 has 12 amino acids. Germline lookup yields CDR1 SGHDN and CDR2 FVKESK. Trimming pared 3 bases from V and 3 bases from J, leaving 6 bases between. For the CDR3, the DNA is TGTGCCAGCAGCCAGGAGCTCTACGAGCAGTACTTC. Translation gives CASSQELYEQYF.

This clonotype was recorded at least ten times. The chain's CDR3 is CAISGDRGKDEKLFF. In DNA, the CDR3 is TGTGCCATCAGTGGTGACAGGGGGAAAGACGAAAAACTGTTTTTT. V is TRBV10-3 and J is TRBJ1-4; 9 bases fit TRBD1. V shed 4 bases, J shed 8 bases, and the junction held 8 bases outside the gene matches. This CDR3 is 15 amino acids long. Germline V gene sequence: CDR1 ENHRY, CDR2 SYGVKD.

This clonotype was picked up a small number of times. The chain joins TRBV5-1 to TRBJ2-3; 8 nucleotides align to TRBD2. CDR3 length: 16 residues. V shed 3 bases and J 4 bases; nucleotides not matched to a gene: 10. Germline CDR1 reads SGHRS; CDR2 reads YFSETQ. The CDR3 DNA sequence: TGCGCCAGCAGCTCGGGGGGGGGCTTCCCGGCAGATACGCAGTATTTT. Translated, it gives CASSSGGGFPADTQYF.

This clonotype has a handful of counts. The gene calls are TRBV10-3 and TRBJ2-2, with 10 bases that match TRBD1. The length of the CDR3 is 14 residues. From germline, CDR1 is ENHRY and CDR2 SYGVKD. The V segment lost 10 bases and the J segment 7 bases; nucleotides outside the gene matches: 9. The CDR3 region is CATRTGGFVGELFF. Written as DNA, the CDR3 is TGTGCCACTAGGACAGGGGGTTTCGTCGGGGAGCTGTTTTTT.

The CDR3 loop is CASSLASSRNGYTF. CDR3 in DNA: TGTGCCAGCAGCTTAGCATCCAGTAGGAATGGCTACACCTTC. The gene calls are TRBV7-2 and TRBJ1-2; D ambiguous. CDR1 SGHTA and CDR2 FQGNSA come from the germline V gene. Trimming removed 0 bases at V and 6 bases at J, with 11 bases between. This CDR3 contains 14 residues. Complete variable domain (other parts from reference TRBV7-2 and TRBJ1-2): GAGVSQSPSNKVTEKGKDVELRCDPISGHTALYWYRQSLGQGLEFLIYFQGNSAPDKSGLPSDRFSAERTGGSVSTLTIQRTQQEDSAVYLCASSLASSRNGYTFGSGTRLTVV.

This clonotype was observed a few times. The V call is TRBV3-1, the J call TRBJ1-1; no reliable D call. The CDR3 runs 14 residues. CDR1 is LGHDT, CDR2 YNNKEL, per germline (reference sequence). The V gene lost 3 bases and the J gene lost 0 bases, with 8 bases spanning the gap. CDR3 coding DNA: TGTGCCAGCAGCCACCTGGGGATGAACACTGAAGCTTTCTTT. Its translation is CASSHLGMNTEAFF. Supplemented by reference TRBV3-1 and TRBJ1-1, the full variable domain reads DTAVSQTPKYLVTQMGNDKSIKCEQNLGHDTMYWYKQDSKKFLKIMFSYNNKELIINETVPNRFSPKSPDKAHLNLHINSLELGDSAVYFCASSHLGMNTEAFFGQGTRLTVV.

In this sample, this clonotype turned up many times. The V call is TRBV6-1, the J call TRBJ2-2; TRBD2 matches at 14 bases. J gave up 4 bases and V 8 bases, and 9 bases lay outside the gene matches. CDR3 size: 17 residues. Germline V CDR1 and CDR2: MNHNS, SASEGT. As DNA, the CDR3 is TGTGCCAGCCTAGGGACTAGCGGGAGTATCGGCACCGGGGAGCTGTTTTTT. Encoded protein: CASLGTSGSIGTGELFF.

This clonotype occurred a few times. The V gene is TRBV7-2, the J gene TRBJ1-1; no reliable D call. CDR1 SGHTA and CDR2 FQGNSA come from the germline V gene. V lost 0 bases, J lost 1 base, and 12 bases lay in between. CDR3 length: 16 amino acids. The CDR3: CASSLASQTPNTEAFF. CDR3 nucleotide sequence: TGTGCCAGCAGCTTAGCCTCGCAGACACCGAACACTGAAGCTTTCTTT.

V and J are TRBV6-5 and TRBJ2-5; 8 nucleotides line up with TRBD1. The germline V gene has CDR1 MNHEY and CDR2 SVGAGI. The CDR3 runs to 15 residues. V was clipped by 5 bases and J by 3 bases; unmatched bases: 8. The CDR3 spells CASSRTGSLKETQYF. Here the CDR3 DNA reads TGTGCCAGCAGTCGGACAGGGAGCTTAAAAGAGACCCAGTACTTC.

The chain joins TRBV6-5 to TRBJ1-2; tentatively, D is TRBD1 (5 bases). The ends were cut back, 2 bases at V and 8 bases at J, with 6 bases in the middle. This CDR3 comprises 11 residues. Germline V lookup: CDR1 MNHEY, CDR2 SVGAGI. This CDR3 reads CASSYEGGYTF. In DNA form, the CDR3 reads TGTGCCAGCAGTTACGAGGGGGGCTACACCTTC.

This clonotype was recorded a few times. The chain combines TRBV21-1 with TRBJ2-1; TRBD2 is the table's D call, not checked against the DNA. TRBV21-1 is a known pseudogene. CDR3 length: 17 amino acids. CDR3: CASSRTGGTSGRLEQFF. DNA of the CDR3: TGTGCCAGCAGCAGAACCGGAGGGACTAGCGGGAGGCTGGAGCAGTTCTTC.

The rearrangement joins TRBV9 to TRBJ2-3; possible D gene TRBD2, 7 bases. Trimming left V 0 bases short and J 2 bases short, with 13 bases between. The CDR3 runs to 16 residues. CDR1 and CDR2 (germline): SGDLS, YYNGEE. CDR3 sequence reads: CASSVARGGATDTQYF. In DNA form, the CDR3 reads TGTGCCAGCAGCGTAGCTAGGGGGGGGGCCACAGATACGCAGTATTTT.

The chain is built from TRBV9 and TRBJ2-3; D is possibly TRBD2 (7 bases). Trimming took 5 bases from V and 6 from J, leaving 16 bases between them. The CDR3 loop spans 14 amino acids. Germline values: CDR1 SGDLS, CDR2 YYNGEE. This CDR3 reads CASRGAGARDTQYF. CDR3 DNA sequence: TGTGCCAGCAGGGGGGCGGGAGCGAGGGATACGCAGTATTTT.